Listed here are 12 T cell receptor beta chains from one sample, sequenced in a study of circulating and synovial CD4+ cells in juvenile arthritis. The table came from immunoSEQ multiplex PCR; TCRdb's copy has only in-frame clones and leaves some out. The repertoire holds about 33,000 clones, with 90% to 95% as singletons. The sequenced sample was CD4+ T cells from blood. These receptors all stem from a human donor with juvenile idiopathic arthritis.

The chain recombines TRBV7-3 with TRBJ1-2; D is uncertain. CDR1 is SGHTA and CDR2 is FQGTGA in the germline V gene. CDR3 length: 16 residues. The germline V and J ends were trimmed by 4 bases and 6 bases, with 21 bases remaining between them. DNA of the CDR3: TGTGCCAGCAGCTCGAAGGGAGGGCAGGCCGTCCATGGCTACACCTTC. Encoded protein: CASSSKGGQAVHGYTF.

This sequence joins TRBV30 and TRBJ1-2; 9 bases are a match to TRBD1. The CDR3 has 15 amino acids. J gave up 5 bases and V 0 bases, and 7 bases lay outside the gene matches. Germline values: CDR1 GTSNPN, CDR2 SVGIG (reference sequence). The DNA for the CDR3 is TGTGCCTGGAGTGTGGAGGACAGGGGACGGTATGGCTACACCTTC. Translation: CAWSVEDRGRYGYTF.

In its sample, this clone was seen a few times. The chain recombines TRBV5-4 with TRBJ1-4; 9 nucleotides align to TRBD1. The V and J ends lost 3 bases and 6 bases, in that order; junction bases with no gene match: 12. The V gene's germline CDR1 is SGHNT and CDR2 YYREEE (reference sequence). CDR3 length: 17 residues. CDR3: CASSSREQGAGYEKLFF. CDR3 nucleotides: TGTGCCAGCAGCTCAAGAGAACAGGGGGCAGGGTATGAAAAACTGTTTTTT.

V is TRBV5-1 and J is TRBJ2-3, with TRBD2 as a possible D gene (6 bases). This CDR3 spans 15 amino acids. Germline CDR1 reads SGHRS; CDR2 reads YFSETQ. Trimming removed 3 bases at V and 2 bases at J, with 13 bases between. CDR3 protein: CASSSRPDYTDTQYF. Here the CDR3 DNA reads TGCGCCAGCAGCTCACGACCGGACTACACAGATACGCAGTATTTT.

This chain connects TRBV6-5 to TRBJ1-2; D is unclear. The CDR3 spans 12 residues. The V end lost 8 bases, the J end lost 3 bases, and 10 bases lay between the germline ends. CDR1 is MNHEY and CDR2 is SVGAGI in the germline V gene. CDR3 DNA sequence: TGTGCCAGCCGGGGTTTCGACTATGGCTACACCTTC. Its protein is CASRGFDYGYTF.

The genes are TRBV7-2 and TRBJ2-7; a possible D gene is TRBD1 (5 bases). Per the germline V gene, CDR1 is SGHTA and CDR2 is FQGNSA. V lost 4 bases and J lost 5, with 15 bases in between. The CDR3 covers 14 residues. The CDR3 spells CASSSDSSIDEQYF. For the CDR3, the DNA is TGTGCCAGCAGCTCAGACAGTTCCATCGACGAGCAGTACTTC.

The chain combines TRBV18 with TRBJ1-6; 8 positions agree with TRBD1. The CDR3 has 17 amino acids. The V segment lost 0 bases and the J segment 12 bases; nucleotides outside the gene matches: 13. In germline, CDR1 is KGHSH, CDR2 LQKENI. The CDR3 DNA reads as TGTGCCAGCTCACCACCGGGAGTTGTGCAGGGGGCAGGACCCCTCCACTTT. This translates into CASSPPGVVQGAGPLHF.

This clone occurred once. The genes are TRBV19 and TRBJ1-3; 9 bases are shared with TRBD1. Germline-derived CDR1 and CDR2 are LNHDA and SQIVND (reference sequence). Unmatched junction bases numbered 1, after V lost 5 bases and J lost 2 bases. This CDR3 comprises 14 residues. The CDR3 region has the DNA TGTGCCAGTAGTTGGGACAGGGCTGGAAACACCATATATTTT. Amino acid sequence: CASSWDRAGNTIYF.

The V gene is TRBV7-9, the J gene TRBJ2-5; D is possibly TRBD2 (7 bases). The DNA end is more similar to TRBJ2-7, so the J call may be wrong. CDR3 length: 17 residues. Per the germline V gene, CDR1 is SEHNR and CDR2 is FQNEAQ (reference sequence). DNA for the CDR3: TGTGCCAGCAGCTTAGCGGCGGGGGCGGGTTATTCCTACGAGCAGTACTTC. Translation gives CASSLAAGAGYSYEQYF.

This chain joins TRBV7-2 and TRBJ1-1; 7 positions match TRBD1. This CDR3 comprises 15 residues. The V gene end was trimmed by 6 bases and the J gene end by 3 bases; junction bases not matched to a gene: 10. Per the germline V gene, CDR1 is SGHTA and CDR2 is FQGNSA. The CDR3 region is CASSKTGQGDTEAFF. CDR3 coding DNA: TGTGCCAGCAGTAAGACAGGGCAGGGGGACACTGAAGCTTTCTTT.

The V and J genes are TRBV6-4 and TRBJ1-1, with D unresolved. V dropped 3 bases and J dropped 7 bases, with 12 bases sitting between them. Per germline, CDR1 MRHNA and CDR2 SNTAGT. CDR3 size: 13 residues. DNA of the CDR3: TGTGCCAGCAGTGAGAGGGAAACTAGTGAAGCTTTCTTT. This translates into CASSERETSEAFF.

V is TRBV5-6 and J is TRBJ1-2; D remains ambiguous. CDR3 length: 11 amino acids. Trimming took off 0 bases at V and 8 bases at J, with 5 bases between the two ends. CDR1 is SGHDT and CDR2 is YYEEEE in the germline V gene. The CDR3 reads CASSLDGGYTF. The CDR3 nucleotides are TGTGCCAGCAGCTTGGACGGGGGCTACACCTTC.